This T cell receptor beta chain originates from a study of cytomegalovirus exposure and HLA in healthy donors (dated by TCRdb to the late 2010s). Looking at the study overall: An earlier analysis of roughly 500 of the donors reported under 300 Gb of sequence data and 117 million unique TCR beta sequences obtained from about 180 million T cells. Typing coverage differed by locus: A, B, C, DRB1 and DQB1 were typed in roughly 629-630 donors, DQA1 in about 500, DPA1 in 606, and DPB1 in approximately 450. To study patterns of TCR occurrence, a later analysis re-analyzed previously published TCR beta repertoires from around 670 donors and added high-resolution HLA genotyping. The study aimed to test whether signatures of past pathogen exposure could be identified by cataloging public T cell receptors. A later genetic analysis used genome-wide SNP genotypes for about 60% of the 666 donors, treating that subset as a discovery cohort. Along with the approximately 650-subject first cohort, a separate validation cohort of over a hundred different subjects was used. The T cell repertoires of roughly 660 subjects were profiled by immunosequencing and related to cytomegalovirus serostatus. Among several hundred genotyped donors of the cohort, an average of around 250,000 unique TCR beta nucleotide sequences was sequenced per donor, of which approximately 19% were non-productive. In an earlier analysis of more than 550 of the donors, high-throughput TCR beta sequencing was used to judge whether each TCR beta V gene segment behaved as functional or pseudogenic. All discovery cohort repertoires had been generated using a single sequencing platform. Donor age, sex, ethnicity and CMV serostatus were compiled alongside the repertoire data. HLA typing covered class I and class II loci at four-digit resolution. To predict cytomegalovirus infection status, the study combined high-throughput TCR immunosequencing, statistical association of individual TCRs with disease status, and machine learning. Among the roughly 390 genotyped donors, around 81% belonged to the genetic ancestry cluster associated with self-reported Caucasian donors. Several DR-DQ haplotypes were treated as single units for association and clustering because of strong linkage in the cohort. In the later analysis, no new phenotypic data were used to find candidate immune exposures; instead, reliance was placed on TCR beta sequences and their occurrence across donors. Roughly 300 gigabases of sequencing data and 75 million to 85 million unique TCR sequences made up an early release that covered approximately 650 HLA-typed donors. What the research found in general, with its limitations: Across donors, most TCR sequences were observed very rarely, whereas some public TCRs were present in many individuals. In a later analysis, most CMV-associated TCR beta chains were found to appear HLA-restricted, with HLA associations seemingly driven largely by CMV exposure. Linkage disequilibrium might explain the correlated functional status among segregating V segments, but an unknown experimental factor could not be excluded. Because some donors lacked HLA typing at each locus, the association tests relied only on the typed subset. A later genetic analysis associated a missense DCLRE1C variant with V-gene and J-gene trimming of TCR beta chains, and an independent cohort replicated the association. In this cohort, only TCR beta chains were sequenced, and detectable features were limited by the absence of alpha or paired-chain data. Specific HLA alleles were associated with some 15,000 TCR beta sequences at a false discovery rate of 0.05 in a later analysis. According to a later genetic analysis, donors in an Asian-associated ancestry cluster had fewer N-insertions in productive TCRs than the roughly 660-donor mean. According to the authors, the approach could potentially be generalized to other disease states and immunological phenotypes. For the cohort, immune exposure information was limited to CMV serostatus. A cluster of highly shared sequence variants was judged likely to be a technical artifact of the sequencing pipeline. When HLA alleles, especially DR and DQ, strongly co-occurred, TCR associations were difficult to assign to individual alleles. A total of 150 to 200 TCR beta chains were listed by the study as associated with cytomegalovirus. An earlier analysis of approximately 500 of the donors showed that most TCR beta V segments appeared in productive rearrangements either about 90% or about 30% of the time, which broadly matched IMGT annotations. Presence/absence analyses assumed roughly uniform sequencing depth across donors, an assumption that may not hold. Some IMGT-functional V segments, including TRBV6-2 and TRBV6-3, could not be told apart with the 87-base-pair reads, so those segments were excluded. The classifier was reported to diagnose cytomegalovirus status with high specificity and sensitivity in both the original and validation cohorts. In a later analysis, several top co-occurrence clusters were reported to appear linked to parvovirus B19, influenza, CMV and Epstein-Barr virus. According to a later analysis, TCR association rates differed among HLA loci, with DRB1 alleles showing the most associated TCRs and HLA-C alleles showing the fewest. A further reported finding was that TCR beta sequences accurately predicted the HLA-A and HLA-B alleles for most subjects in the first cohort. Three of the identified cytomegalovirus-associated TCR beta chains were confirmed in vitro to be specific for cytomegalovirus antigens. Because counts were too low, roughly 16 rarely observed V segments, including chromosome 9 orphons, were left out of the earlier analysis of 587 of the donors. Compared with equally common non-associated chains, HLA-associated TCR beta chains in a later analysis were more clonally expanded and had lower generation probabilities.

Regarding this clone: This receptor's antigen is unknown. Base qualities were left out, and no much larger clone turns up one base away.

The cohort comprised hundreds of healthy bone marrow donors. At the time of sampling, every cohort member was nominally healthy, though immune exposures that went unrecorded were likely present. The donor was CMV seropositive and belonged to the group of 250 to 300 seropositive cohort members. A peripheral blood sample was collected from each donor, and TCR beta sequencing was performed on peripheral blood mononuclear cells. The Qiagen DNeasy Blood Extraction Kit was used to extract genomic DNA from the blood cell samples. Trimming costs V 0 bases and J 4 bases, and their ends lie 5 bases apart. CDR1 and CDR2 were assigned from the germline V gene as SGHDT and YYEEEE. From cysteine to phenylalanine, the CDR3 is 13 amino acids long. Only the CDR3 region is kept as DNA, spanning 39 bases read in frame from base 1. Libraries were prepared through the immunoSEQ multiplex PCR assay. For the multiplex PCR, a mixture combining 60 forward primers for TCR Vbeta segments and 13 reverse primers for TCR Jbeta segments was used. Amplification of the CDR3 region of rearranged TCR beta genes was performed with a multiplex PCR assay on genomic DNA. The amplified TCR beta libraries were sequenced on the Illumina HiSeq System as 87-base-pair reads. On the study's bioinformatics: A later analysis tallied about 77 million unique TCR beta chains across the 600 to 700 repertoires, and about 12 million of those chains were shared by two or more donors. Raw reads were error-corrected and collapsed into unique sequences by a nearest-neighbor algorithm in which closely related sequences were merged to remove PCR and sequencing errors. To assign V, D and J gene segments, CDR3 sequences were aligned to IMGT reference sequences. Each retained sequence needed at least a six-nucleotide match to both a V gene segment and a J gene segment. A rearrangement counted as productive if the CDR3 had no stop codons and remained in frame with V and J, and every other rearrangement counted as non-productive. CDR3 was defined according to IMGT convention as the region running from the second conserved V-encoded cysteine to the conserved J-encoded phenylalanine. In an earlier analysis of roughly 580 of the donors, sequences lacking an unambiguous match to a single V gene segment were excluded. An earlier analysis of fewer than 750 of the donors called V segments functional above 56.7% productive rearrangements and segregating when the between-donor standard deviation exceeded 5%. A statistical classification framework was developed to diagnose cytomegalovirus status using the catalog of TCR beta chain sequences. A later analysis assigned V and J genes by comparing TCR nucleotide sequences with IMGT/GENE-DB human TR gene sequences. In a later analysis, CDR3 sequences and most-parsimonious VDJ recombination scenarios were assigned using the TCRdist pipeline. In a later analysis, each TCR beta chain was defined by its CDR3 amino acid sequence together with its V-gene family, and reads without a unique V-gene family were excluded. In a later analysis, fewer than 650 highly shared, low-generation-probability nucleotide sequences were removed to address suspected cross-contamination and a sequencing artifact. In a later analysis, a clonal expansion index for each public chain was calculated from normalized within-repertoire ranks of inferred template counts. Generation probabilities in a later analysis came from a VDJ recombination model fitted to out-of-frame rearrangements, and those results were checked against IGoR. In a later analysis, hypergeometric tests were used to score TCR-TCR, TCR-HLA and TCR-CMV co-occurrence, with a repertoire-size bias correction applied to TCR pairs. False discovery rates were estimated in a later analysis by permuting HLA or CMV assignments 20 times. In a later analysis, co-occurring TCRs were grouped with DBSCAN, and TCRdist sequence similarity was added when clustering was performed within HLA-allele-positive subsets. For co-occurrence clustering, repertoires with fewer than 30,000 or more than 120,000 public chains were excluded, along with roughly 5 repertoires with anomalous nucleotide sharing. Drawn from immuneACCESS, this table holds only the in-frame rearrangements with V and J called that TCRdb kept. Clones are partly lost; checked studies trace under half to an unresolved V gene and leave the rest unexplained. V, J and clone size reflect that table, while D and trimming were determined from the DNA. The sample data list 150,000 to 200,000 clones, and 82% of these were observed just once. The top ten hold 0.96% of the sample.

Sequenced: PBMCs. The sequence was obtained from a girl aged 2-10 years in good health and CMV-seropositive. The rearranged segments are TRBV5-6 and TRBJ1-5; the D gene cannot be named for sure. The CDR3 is CASSLDQNQPQHF. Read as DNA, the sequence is TGTGCCAGCAGCTTGGACCAGAATCAGCCCCAGCATTTT. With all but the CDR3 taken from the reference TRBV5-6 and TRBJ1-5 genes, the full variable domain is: DAGVTQSPTHLIKTRGQQVTLRCSPKSGHDTVSWYQQALGQGPQFIFQYYEEEERQRGNFPDRFSGHQFPNYSSELNVNALLLGDSALYLCASSLDQNQPQHFGDGTRLSIL.